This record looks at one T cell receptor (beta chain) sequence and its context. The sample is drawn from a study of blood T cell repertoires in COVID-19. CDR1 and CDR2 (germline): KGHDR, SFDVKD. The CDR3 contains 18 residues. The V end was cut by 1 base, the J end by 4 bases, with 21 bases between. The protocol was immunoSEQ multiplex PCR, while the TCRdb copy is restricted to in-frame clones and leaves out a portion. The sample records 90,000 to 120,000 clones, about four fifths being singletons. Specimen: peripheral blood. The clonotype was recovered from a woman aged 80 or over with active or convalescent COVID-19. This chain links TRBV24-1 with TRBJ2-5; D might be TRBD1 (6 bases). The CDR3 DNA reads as TGTGCCACCAGTGATTTCAGGGGTAGGGGAGAGAATGGAGAGACCCAGTACTTC. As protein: CATSDFRGRGENGETQYF.